This TCR beta chain was captured by sequencing in a study of cytomegalovirus exposure and HLA in healthy donors. Study-level information: A data release that came early held about 89 million unique TCRs from HLA-typed donors.

Worth noting for this clone: Its antigen is undetermined.

The donors were healthy bone marrow donors. PCR amplification relied on 60 Vbeta primers (plus 13 Jbeta primers). Generated by immunoSEQ multiplex PCR, the TCRdb table keeps only in-frame clones and is missing some. The repertoire consists of around 120,000 clones, with approximately 85% occurring once and the leading ten covering under 2%. Germline CDR1 is LGHNT and CDR2 is FRNRAP. CDR3 length: 11 residues. With V trimmed by 10 bases and J by 7 bases, 4 bases remained unmatched. Regarding the study as a whole: Presence/absence comparisons presumed near-even sequencing depth among donors. A later analysis appeared to link common viral pathogens to several of the most significant clusters.

This TCR was recovered from a boy younger than 18 in good health and CMV-seronegative. This chain connects TRBV12-5 to TRBJ1-2; 9 nucleotides match TRBD1. Sample: PBMCs. DNA for the CDR3: TGTGCTACCGGACAGGGGTGTGGCTACACCTTC. Translating it yields CATGQGCGYTF. Looking up the rest from reference TRBV12-5 and TRBJ1-2 gives the full variable domain: DARVTQTPRHKVTEMGQEVTMRCQPILGHNTVFWYRQTMMQGLELLAYFRNRAPLDDSGMPKDRFSAEMPDATLATLKIQPSEPRDSAVYFCATGQGCGYTFGSGTRLTVV.